This T cell receptor (beta chain) was profiled in a study of CD4+ T cells in melanoma. Study-wide results and caveats: In melanoma, neoantigen-specific CD4+ T cells reportedly differed in differentiation state.

This CDR3 region has 13 residues. CDR1 and CDR2 from the germline V gene are SEHNR and FQNEAQ (reference sequence). V lost 4 bases and J lost 4, with 10 bases in between. TCRdb's copy holds only in-frame clones and misses some; the assay was immunoSEQ multiplex PCR. Among tens of thousands of clones listed, approximately 74% were seen once. About this clone itself: Its target is not known.

The source is a human donor with melanoma. The sample was tumor tissue. The chain carries TRBV7-9 and TRBJ1-1, with a tentative D call TRBD1 (6 bases). The CDR3 loop is CASSSTDSTEAFF. For the CDR3, the DNA is TGTGCCAGCAGCTCAACGGACAGCACTGAAGCTTTCTTT.